The 25 T cell receptor beta chains below come from one sample, sequenced in a study of T cell responses to AZD1222 COVID-19 vaccine. Some clones are missing from TCRdb's copy, which holds only in-frame ones; the method was immunoSEQ multiplex PCR. The table lists under 70,000 clones, around four fifths of them singletons. The sample consisted of peripheral blood, taken on day 0 of AZD1222 vaccination. The receptors stem from an adult in good health.

The V call is TRBV29-1, the J call TRBJ2-5; D is unresolved. CDR1 SQVTM and CDR2 ANQGSEA come from the germline V gene. Trimming pared 3 bases from V and 5 bases from J, leaving 10 bases between. The CDR3 is made up of 12 amino acids. This CDR3 is CSVEHLRETQYF. The CDR3 DNA sequence: TGCAGCGTTGAGCACCTTCGGGAGACCCAGTACTTC.

This chain links TRBV6-6 with TRBJ2-7; 8 bases agree with TRBD1. With 7 bases clipped from V and 3 bases from J, the junction kept 5 bases outside the gene matches. CDR1 MNHNY and CDR2 SVGAGI come from the germline V gene (reference sequence). The length of the CDR3 is 13 residues. The CDR3 region is CASTRTGNYEQYF. The CDR3 nucleotides are TGTGCCAGCACAAGGACAGGGAACTACGAGCAGTACTTC.

The chain is built from TRBV7-8 and TRBJ2-6; 12 bases map to TRBD2. The V and J ends lost 4 bases and 3 bases, in that order; junction bases with no gene match: 7. The CDR3 is 18 amino acids. Germline CDR1 reads SGHVS; CDR2 reads FQNEAQ. The CDR3 bases are TGTGCCAGCAGCTCCCGACTAGCGGGAGAGGGTGGGGCCAACGTCCTGACTTTC. Translated, it gives CASSSRLAGEGGANVLTF.

The chain combines TRBV29-1 with TRBJ1-1; TRBD1 might be the D (6 bases). The CDR3 has 13 amino acids. V lost 3 bases and J lost 2, with 10 bases in between. The germline V gene has CDR1 SQVTM and CDR2 ANQGSEA. CDR3 region: CSVDGGPNTEAFF. DNA for the CDR3: TGCAGCGTTGATGGGGGCCCAAACACTGAAGCTTTCTTT.

V usage is TRBV7-6 and J usage is TRBJ2-3; the match to TRBD2 covers 9 bases. The V and J ends lost 6 bases and 0 bases, in that order; junction bases with no gene match: 7. Germline V lookup: CDR1 SGHVS, CDR2 FNYEAQ. This CDR3 region has 16 residues. CDR3 residues: CASSRIAGASTDTQYF. The DNA of the CDR3 is TGTGCCAGCAGTCGTATAGCGGGGGCTAGCACAGATACGCAGTATTTT.

This rearrangement joins TRBV19 to TRBJ2-3, with D unclear. Germline lookup yields CDR1 LNHDA and CDR2 SQIVND (reference sequence). With 4 bases removed from V and 4 bases from J, the gap between germline ends came to 6 bases. This CDR3 contains 12 residues. The CDR3, as DNA: TGTGCCAGTAGTAATGGCGCAGATACGCAGTATTTT. Translation: CASSNGADTQYF. Supplemented by reference TRBV19 and TRBJ2-3, the full variable domain reads DGGITQSPKYLFRKEGQNVTLSCEQNLNHDAMYWYRQDPGQGLRLIYYSQIVNDFQKGDIAEGYSVSREKKESFPLTVTSAQKNPTAFYLCASSNGADTQYFGPGTRLTVL.

This clone came up once. The chain links TRBV21-1 to TRBJ1-2; the D call in the table, TRBD1, was not verified against the DNA. TRBV21-1 is a documented pseudogene. The CDR3 spans 14 residues. CDR3 nucleotides: TGTGCCAGCACCCAGGGGGCCTCGATCTATGGCTACACCTTC. It is translated as CASTQGASIYGYTF.

The rearrangement joins TRBV29-1 to TRBJ2-5, with 7 bases aligning to TRBD2. Germline CDR1 SQVTM, CDR2 ANQGSEA. The V segment lost 7 bases and the J segment 9 bases; nucleotides outside the gene matches: 11. The CDR3 loop spans 12 amino acids. CDR3 residues: CSDRTRMGAQYF. In DNA, the CDR3 is TGCAGCGACCGGACTAGGATGGGGGCCCAGTACTTC.

The J gene is TRBJ1-5, the V gene TRBV27, with 8 bases that match TRBD1. This CDR3 has 15 amino acids. J was trimmed by 2 bases and V by 5 bases; bases with no gene match: 5. Germline CDR1 is MNHEY and CDR2 is SMNVEV (reference sequence). The CDR3 DNA reads as TGTGCCAGCAGTGGACAGGGAGCGGGCAATCAGCCCCAGCATTTT. Translated, it gives CASSGQGAGNQPQHF.

This CDR3 is CASSPLGNTEAFF. CDR3 coding DNA: TGCGCCAGCTCCCCACTGGGGAACACTGAAGCTTTCTTT. V and J are TRBV5-1 and TRBJ1-1; D unclear. CDR1 is SGHRS, CDR2 YFSETQ, per germline. The CDR3 totals 13 residues. V lost 7 bases to trimming and J lost 1 base, with 11 bases between them. Drawing the rest from reference TRBV5-1 and TRBJ1-1, the complete variable domain is KAGVTQTPRYLIKTRGQQVTLSCSPISGHRSVSWYQQTPGQGLQFLFEYFSETQRNKGNFPGRFSGRQFSNSRSEMNVSTLELGDSALYLCASSPLGNTEAFFGQGTRLTVV.

The chain recombines TRBV20-1 with TRBJ1-1; D remains unclear. Germline V gene lookup returns CDR1 DFQATT and CDR2 SNEGSKA (reference sequence). This CDR3 contains 11 residues. Trimming took 5 bases from V and 11 from J, leaving 15 bases between them. CDR3 amino acids: CSARWYGWAFF. The DNA of the CDR3 is TGCAGTGCTCGCTGGTATGGGTGGGCTTTCTTT.

This clone was recorded a few times. The chain joins TRBV28 to TRBJ1-6; 7 bases align to TRBD1. V shed 3 bases, J shed 3 bases, and the junction held 5 bases outside the gene matches. The CDR3 loop spans 16 amino acids. CDR1 and CDR2 from the germline V gene are MDHEN and SYDVKM. This CDR3 reads CASSLKTGNYNSPLHF. The CDR3 DNA follows: TGTGCCAGCAGTTTGAAGACAGGGAACTATAATTCACCCCTCCACTTT.

The rearrangement links TRBV27 to TRBJ1-4; 8 bases are a match to TRBD1. The CDR3 is made up of 14 amino acids. Germline assignment: CDR1 MNHEY and CDR2 SMNVEV (reference sequence). V lost 3 bases, J lost 7 bases, and 4 bases stayed unmatched. This chain's CDR3 is CASSFGTGGEKLFF. The CDR3 DNA is TGTGCCAGCAGTTTTGGCACAGGGGGTGAAAAACTGTTTTTT.

The chain combines TRBV6-5 with TRBJ2-7, with TRBD1 identical over 12 bases. The CDR3 runs 15 residues. Unmatched junction bases numbered 4, after V lost 4 bases and J lost 3 bases. Per the germline V gene, CDR1 is MNHEY and CDR2 is SVGAGI. The DNA of the CDR3 is TGTGCCAGCAGTTCCGGGACAGGGGGCTTCTACGAGCAGTACTTC. It translates to CASSSGTGGFYEQYF.

This clone was seen only once. J is TRBJ2-1 and V is TRBV6-1; D unresolved. Germline V lookup: CDR1 MNHNS, CDR2 SASEGT. CDR3 length: 13 amino acids. V was trimmed by 3 bases and J by 9 bases, leaving 12 bases between them. CDR3 sequence (DNA): TGTGCCAGCAGTGAGGCTAGACGCGGTGAGCAGTTCTTC. It yields the protein CASSEARRGEQFF.

V and J are TRBV29-1 and TRBJ1-2; the D gene is possibly TRBD1 (5 bases). Per the germline V gene, CDR1 is SQVTM and CDR2 is ANQGSEA. The CDR3 sequence is 12 residues long. The ends were cut back, 6 bases at V and 1 base at J, with 9 bases in the middle. For the CDR3, the DNA is TGCAGCGTGGAGGGGATTAACTATGGCTACACCTTC. This encodes CSVEGINYGYTF.

This chain links TRBV18 with TRBJ2-6; a possible D gene is TRBD2 (5 bases). This CDR3 has 15 amino acids. CDR1 KGHSH and CDR2 LQKENI come from the germline V gene. V was pared by 6 bases and J by 4 bases, with 13 bases between. The CDR3, as DNA: TGTGCCAGCTCTCCTTCGAGGGCAGGGGCCAACGTCCTGACTTTC. It is translated as CASSPSRAGANVLTF.

The V gene is TRBV15, the J gene TRBJ1-6; D remains ambiguous. The germline V and J ends were trimmed by 0 bases and 7 bases, with 7 bases remaining between them. The CDR3 loop spans 14 amino acids. Germline V lookup: CDR1 LNHNV, CDR2 YYDKDF (reference sequence). CDR3 loop: CATSRDPTNSPLHF. The CDR3 bases are TGTGCCACCAGCAGAGATCCTACAAATTCACCCCTCCACTTT.

The gene calls are TRBV7-2 and TRBJ2-1, with 8 bases aligning to TRBD2. This CDR3 spans 14 amino acids. The trim removed 4 bases at V and 6 bases at J, leaving 5 bases unmatched. Germline loops: CDR1 SGHTA, CDR2 FQGNSA. CDR3 coding DNA: TGTGCCAGCAGCTCCAGCGGGGGCCTCAATGAGCAGTTCTTC. Amino acids: CASSSSGGLNEQFF.

The chain couples TRBV27 to TRBJ2-1; the D is unclear. Germline values: CDR1 MNHEY, CDR2 SMNVEV (reference sequence). Trimming removed 3 bases from V and 10 bases from J, with 13 bases in between. There are 13 residues in the CDR3. DNA of the CDR3: TGTGCCAGCAGTTTCCCCTTAGGAGACGAGCAGTTCTTC. It translates to CASSFPLGDEQFF.

This chain connects TRBV7-2 to TRBJ1-3, with D tentatively TRBD1 (5 bases). CDR3 length: 13 amino acids. The V and J ends lost 5 bases and 4 bases respectively, with 9 bases between them. Germline V gene lookup returns CDR1 SGHTA and CDR2 FQGNSA. The CDR3 loop reads CASSTRQGNTIYF. DNA of the CDR3: TGTGCCAGCAGCACCCGACAGGGAAACACCATATATTTT.

The J gene is TRBJ2-1, the V gene TRBV9; unclear D gene. In germline, CDR1 is SGDLS, CDR2 YYNGEE. This CDR3 has 15 amino acids. V was trimmed by 1 base and J by 6 bases, leaving 14 bases between them. The CDR3 nucleotides are TGTGCCAGCAGCGTATCAGATTATATCGTCAATGAGCAGTTCTTC. Translation: CASSVSDYIVNEQFF.

The V gene is TRBV18, the J gene TRBJ1-2, with D tentatively TRBD1 (5 bases). From germline, CDR1 is KGHSH and CDR2 LQKENI. CDR3 length: 11 amino acids. Trimming shortened V by 2 bases and J by 8 bases, and 6 bases separated the two germline ends. The CDR3 DNA follows: TGTGCCAGCTCACCAGGGGACGGCTACACCTTC. Its translation: CASSPGDGYTF.

Only a few counts were recorded for this clone. This chain joins TRBV4-3 and TRBJ2-7; no clear D gene. The CDR3 is made up of 15 amino acids. Trimming shortened V by 4 bases and J by 7 bases, and 20 bases separated the two germline ends. Germline V lookup: CDR1 LGHNA, CDR2 YSLEER. CDR3 loop: CASSRAGWGFGEQYF. In DNA, the CDR3 is TGCGCCAGCAGCCGCGCTGGGTGGGGATTCGGAGAGCAGTACTTC.

Concerning this clone itself: Its ends do not fully match the called genes, so a read error is possible. This sequence joins TRBV7-9 and TRBJ2-1, with 7 bases matching TRBD2. CDR1 SEHNR and CDR2 FQNEAQ come from the germline V gene (reference sequence). The CDR3 length is 16 residues. The CDR3, as DNA: TGTGCCAGCAGCCTAGCAGGGCTAGCGGAGAACAATGAGCAGTTCTTC. It yields the protein CASSLAGLAENNEQFF.